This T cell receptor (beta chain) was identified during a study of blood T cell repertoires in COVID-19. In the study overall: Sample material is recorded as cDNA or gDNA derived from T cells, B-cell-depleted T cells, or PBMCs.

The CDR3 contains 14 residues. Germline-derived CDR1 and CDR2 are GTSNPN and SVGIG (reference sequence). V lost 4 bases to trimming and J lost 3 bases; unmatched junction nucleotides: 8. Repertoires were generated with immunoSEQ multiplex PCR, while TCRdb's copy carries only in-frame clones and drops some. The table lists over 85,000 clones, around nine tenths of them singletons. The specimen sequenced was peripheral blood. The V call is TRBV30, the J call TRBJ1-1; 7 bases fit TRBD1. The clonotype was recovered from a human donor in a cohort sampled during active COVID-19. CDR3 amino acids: CAWTTGAPDTEAFF. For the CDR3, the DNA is TGTGCCTGGACTACAGGGGCCCCTGACACTGAAGCTTTCTTT.